This T cell receptor beta chain was identified in a study of blood T cell repertoires in COVID-19 (dated by TCRdb to 2019 to 2021). Some background on the complete study: Samples from collaborators originated in the United States, Italy and Spain and spanned both the acute and convalescent phases of COVID-19. A freely available public database, intended as a resource for researchers studying the immune response to SARS-CoV-2, is where the repertoires were released. The sample metadata nearly always contained a de-identified subject ID, COVID-19 status, age in years and sex. The material from the prospective study consisted of cDNA or gDNA derived from T cells, B-cell-depleted T cells, or PBMCs. The dataset comprised deeply sampled blood TCRbeta repertoires from subjects exposed to, actively infected with, or recovered from COVID-19. Where available, HLA class I and class II types were obtained from metadata supplied by the sample provider rather than from assay-based typing. Samples were obtained from the ongoing ImmuneRACE study (first 160 participants) and from some 1,200 subjects provided by 6 global collaborators. Broader findings and caveats from the paper: The quantity of clinical and demographic metadata differed by source and by participant and was supplied without curation.

The immunoSEQ Assay, a bias-controlled multiplex PCR, was used to amplify TCRbeta CDR3 regions from genomic DNA. In the paper's pipeline: Within the assay, amplification of reference gene primers was used to estimate how many nucleated cells each sample contained. To quantify the absolute abundance of each unique TCRbeta CDR3 rearrangement, sequence reads were collapsed and filtered. For each sample, productive Simpson clonality was calculated by taking the square root of Simpson's diversity index across productive rearrangements. The immuneACCESS repertoire file appears here via TCRdb, limited to in-frame rearrangements. These files lack a portion of the clones; in checked studies, under half of the deficit traces to unresolved V genes, and the cause of the others is not known. V, J and clone size were drawn from that table, and D and trimming were deduced from the DNA. Here the sample has roughly 92,000 clones; around 87% occur a single time. 7.4% of the sample goes to the ten largest clones.

The collaborating institutions used their own protocols to collect whole blood in K2EDTA tubes. For TCRbeta analysis, collaborators shipped samples in one of three forms: frozen whole blood, isolated PBMCs, or DNA extracted from either of those sample types. As to this clone: No antigen is known for it. Nothing much larger sits one base from this clone, and base qualities are not available.

Based on the germline V gene, the CDR1 and CDR2 sequences are SGDLS and YYNGEE. V is clipped by 4 bases and J by 1 base, and the sequence between their germline boundaries is 13 bases long. The CDR3 runs 15 amino acids, cysteine and phenylalanine included. Only the CDR3 part of the read is kept: 45 bases, read in frame from the first base. The origin of this receptor is a human donor with acute or convalescent COVID-19. The donor label of this sample is uncertain. The sequencing sample was made of peripheral blood. The rearranged chain carries TRBV9 and TRBJ2-3, with the identity of the D gene unclear. The CDR3 sequence is CASSYQTFRTDTQYF. The base sequence is TGTGCCAGCAGCTACCAGACTTTCCGCACAGATACGCAGTATTTT.